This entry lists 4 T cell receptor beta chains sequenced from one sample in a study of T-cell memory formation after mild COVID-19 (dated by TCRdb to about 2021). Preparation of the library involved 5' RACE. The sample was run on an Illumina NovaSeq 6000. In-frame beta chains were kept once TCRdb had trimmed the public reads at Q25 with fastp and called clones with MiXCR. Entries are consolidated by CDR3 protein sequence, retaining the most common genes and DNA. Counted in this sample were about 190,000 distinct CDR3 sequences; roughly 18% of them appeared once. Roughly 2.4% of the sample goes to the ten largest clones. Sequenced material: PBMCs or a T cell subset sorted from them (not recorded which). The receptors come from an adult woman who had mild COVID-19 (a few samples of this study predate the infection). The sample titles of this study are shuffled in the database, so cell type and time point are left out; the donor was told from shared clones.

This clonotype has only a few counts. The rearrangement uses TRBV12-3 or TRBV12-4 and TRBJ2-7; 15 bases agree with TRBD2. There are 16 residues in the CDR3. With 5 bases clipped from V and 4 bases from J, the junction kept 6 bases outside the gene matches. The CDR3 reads CASSPGLAGGLYEQYF. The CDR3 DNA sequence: TGTGCCAGCAGTCCGGGACTAGCGGGGGGATTGTACGAGCAGTACTTC.

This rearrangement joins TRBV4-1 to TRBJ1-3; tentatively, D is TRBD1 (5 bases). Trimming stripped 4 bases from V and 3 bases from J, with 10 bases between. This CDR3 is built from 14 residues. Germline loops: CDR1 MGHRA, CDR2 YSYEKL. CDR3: CASSPRQLGNTIYF. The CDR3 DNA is TGCGCCAGCAGCCCCCGACAGCTTGGAAACACCATATATTTT.

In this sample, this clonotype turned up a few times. CDR3 loop: CASSLERARSTDTQYF. In DNA form, the CDR3 reads TGTGCCAGCAGCTTAGAGCGAGCCCGTAGCACAGATACGCAGTATTTT. V gene TRBV7-3 combines with J gene TRBJ2-3; D gene ambiguous. The CDR3 is 16 amino acids. V was cut by 2 bases and J by 0 bases, with 12 bases left in between. Per germline, CDR1 SGHTA and CDR2 FQGTGA.

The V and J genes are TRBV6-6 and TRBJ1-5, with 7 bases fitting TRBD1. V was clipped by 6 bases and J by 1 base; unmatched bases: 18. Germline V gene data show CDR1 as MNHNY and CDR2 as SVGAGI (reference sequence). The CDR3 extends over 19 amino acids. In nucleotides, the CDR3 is TGTGCCAGCAGCCGGGGACAGACAGGGAGGTCGGCCAGCAATCAGCCCCAGCATTTT. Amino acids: CASSRGQTGRSASNQPQHF.